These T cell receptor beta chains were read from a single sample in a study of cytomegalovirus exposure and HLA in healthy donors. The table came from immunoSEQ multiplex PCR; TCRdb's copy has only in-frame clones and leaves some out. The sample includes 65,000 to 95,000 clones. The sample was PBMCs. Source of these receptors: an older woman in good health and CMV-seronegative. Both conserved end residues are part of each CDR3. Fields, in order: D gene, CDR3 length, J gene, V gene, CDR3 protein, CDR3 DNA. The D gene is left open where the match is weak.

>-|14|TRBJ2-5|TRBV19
CASSYGALQETQYF
TGTGCCAGTAGCTATGGGGCGTTACAAGAGACCCAGTACTTC
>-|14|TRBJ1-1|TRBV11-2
CASSLAQRSGEAFF
TGTGCCAGCAGCTTAGCACAGCGTAGCGGTGAAGCTTTCTTT
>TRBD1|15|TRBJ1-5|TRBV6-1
CASRLTGGADQPQHF
TGTGCCAGCAGACTGACAGGGGGCGCGGATCAGCCCCAGCATTTT
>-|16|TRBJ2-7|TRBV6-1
CASSDPGGLRTYEQYF
TGTGCCAGCAGTGATCCGGGCGGGCTCCGCACCTACGAGCAGTACTTC
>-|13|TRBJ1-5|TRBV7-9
CASSWGENQPQHF
TGTGCCAGCAGCTGGGGAGAAAATCAGCCCCAGCATTTT
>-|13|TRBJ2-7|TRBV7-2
CASSFAGIYEQYF
TGTGCCAGCAGCTTCGCGGGAATCTACGAGCAGTACTTC
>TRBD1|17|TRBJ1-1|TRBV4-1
CASSQDLGRGKNTEAFF
TGCGCCAGCAGCCAAGATTTGGGCAGGGGGAAGAACACTGAAGCTTTCTTT
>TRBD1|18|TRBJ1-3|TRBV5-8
CASRLRDSNKGSGNTIYF
TGTGCCAGCAGACTCCGGGACAGCAACAAAGGGTCTGGAAACACCATATATTTT
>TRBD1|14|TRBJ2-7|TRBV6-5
CASSYSTGGHEQYF
TGTGCCAGCAGTTACTCGACAGGGGGTCACGAGCAGTACTTC
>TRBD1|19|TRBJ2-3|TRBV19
CASSSSGQVAGTPPDTQYF
TGTGCCAGTAGTTCCTCGGGACAGGTAGCCGGGACCCCTCCAGATACGCAGTATTTT